The entry below gives a single T cell receptor (beta chain) sequence along with its context. Before being deemed recovered, Cohort 3 donors had two negative PCRs, clearance, or symptom resolution. Profiling relied on immunoSEQ multiplex PCR, and the TCRdb table lists in-frame clones only, not all of them. The table includes over 250,000 clones, around 90% detected once. CDR1 is LGHNA and CDR2 is YNFKEQ in the germline V gene. The length of the CDR3 is 15 residues. With 0 bases clipped from V and 6 bases from J, the junction kept 3 bases outside the gene matches. The data belong to a study of blood T cell repertoires in COVID-19. Study summary: Whether acute or convalescent, the COVID-19 samples came from the United States, Italy and Spain. Nucleic acid was either cDNA or gDNA, and it came from T cells, B-cell-depleted T cells, or PBMCs.

Sequencing used PBMCs or T cells enriched from blood (not recorded which). The TCR sequence derives from a man aged 60-69 years who had recovered from COVID-19. This sequence joins TRBV4-2 and TRBJ1-3; 9 positions agree with TRBD1. The CDR3 protein is CASSQERTGENTIYF. In DNA form, the CDR3 reads TGTGCCAGCAGCCAAGAAAGGACAGGGGAAAACACCATATATTTT.